Listed here is a single T cell receptor beta chain. As to time point: newly diagnosed GD, antithyroid drugs for less than 3 months. The TCR library was made from RNA that had been extracted from PBMCs in TRIzol. A peripheral blood sample, about 9.4 milliliters in volume, was drawn into EDTA tubes. J gave up 8 bases and V 0 bases, and 2 bases lay outside the gene matches. The CDR3 has 13 residues. Germline assignment: CDR1 LGHNA and CDR2 YSLEER. The sample originates from a study of regulatory T cells in long-lasting Graves disease. Building the TCR beta libraries relied on iRepertoire HTBI primers, and CDR3 regions underwent Arm-PCR. Using its own MiXCR run on the multiplex PCR reads, TCRdb lists one record per CDR3 protein. The sample includes 420,000 or so distinct CDR3 sequences, roughly 15% of them seen just once. These same records also appear under a second study, on T cells in Graves' hyperthyroidism and ophthalmopathy.

The genes are TRBV4-3 and TRBJ2-3, with 7 positions matching TRBD1. Sample: peripheral blood mononuclear cells (PBMCs), taken at new diagnosis, from a patient treated with antithyroid drugs. The TCR comes from a woman aged 18-29 years with Graves disease. CDR3 coding DNA: TGCGCCAGCAGCCAAGAGAGACAGGGTACGCAGTATTTT. Protein product: CASSQERQGTQYF.